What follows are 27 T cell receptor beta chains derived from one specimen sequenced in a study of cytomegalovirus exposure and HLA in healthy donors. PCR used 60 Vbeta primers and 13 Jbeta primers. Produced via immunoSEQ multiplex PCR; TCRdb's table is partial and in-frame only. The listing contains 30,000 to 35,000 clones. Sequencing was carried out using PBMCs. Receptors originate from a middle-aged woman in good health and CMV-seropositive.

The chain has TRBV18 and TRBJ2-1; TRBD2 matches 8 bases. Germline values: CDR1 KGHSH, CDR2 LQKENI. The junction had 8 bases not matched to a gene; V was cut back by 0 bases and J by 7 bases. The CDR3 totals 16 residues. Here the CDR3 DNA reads TGTGCCAGCTCACCACCGATCAGCGGGAGCGGGAATGAGCAGTTCTTC. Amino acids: CASSPPISGSGNEQFF. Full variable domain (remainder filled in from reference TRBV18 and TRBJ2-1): NAGVMQNPRHLVRRRGQEARLRCSPMKGHSHVYWYRQLPEEGLKFMVYLQKENIIDESGMPKERFSAEFPKEGPSILRIQQVVRGDSAAYFCASSPPISGSGNEQFFGPGTRLTVL.

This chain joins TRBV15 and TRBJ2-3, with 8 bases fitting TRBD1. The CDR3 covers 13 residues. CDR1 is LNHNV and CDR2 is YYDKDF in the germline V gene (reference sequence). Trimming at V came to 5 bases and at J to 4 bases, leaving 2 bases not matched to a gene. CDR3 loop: CATSGTGADTQYF. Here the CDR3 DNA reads TGTGCCACCAGCGGGACAGGTGCAGATACGCAGTATTTT.

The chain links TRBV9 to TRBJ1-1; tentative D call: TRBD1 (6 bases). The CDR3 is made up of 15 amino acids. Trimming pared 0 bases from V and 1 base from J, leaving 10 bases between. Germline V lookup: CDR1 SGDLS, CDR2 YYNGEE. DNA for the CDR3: TGTGCCAGCAGCGTAGATGAACAGGGGAACACTGAAGCTTTCTTT. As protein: CASSVDEQGNTEAFF.

The CDR3 nucleotides are TGTGCCTGGAGGACATCGCCAACTAATGAAAAACTGTTTTTT. Amino acids: CAWRTSPTNEKLFF. V usage is TRBV30 and J usage is TRBJ1-4; no definite D call. From germline, CDR1 is GTSNPN and CDR2 SVGIG (reference sequence). V dropped 3 bases and J dropped 0 bases, with 8 bases sitting between them. This CDR3 spans 14 amino acids. Drawing the rest from reference TRBV30 and TRBJ1-4, the complete variable domain is SQTIHQWPATLVQPVGSPLSLECTVEGTSNPNLYWYRQAAGRGLQLLFYSVGIGQISSEVPQNLSASRPQDRQFILSSKKLLLSDSGFYLCAWRTSPTNEKLFFGSGTQLSVL.

For the CDR3, the DNA is TGCAGCGTTGGACAGGGCACCGGGGAGCTGTTTTTT. Translating it yields CSVGQGTGELFF. The chain employs TRBV29-1 and TRBJ2-2; 7 bases fit TRBD1. This CDR3 spans 12 amino acids. Germline-derived CDR1 and CDR2 are SQVTM and ANQGSEA. V gave up 4 bases and J gave up 4 bases; unmatched junction bases: 0.

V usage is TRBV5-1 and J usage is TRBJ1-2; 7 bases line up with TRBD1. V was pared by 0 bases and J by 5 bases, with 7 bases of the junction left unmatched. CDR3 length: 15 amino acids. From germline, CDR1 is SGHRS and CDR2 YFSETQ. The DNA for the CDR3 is TGCGCCAGCAGCTTGGAGGGACAGACGAGTTATGGCTACACCTTC. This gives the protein CASSLEGQTSYGYTF.

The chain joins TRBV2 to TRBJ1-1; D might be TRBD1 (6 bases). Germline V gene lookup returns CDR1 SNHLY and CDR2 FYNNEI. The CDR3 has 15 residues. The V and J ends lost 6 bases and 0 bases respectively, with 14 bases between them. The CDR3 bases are TGTGCCAGCAGCCCTAAACAGGGACTGAACACTGAAGCTTTCTTT. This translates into CASSPKQGLNTEAFF.

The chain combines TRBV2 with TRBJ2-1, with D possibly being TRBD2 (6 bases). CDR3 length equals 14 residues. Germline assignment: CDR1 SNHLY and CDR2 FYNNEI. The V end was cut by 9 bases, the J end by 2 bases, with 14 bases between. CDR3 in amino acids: CASQLAAPYNEQFF. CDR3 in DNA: TGTGCCAGTCAATTAGCGGCCCCCTACAATGAGCAGTTCTTC.

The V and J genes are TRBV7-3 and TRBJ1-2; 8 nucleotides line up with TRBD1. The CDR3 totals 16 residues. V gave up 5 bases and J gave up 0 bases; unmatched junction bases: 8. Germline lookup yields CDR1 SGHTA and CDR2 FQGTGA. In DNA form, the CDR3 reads TGTGCCAGCAGCCCGATAGACAGGGGCGCTAACTATGGCTACACCTTC. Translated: CASSPIDRGANYGYTF.

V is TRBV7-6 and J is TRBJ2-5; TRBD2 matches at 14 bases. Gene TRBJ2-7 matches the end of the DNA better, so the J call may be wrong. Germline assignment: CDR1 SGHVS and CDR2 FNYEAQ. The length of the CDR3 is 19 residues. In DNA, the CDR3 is TGTGCCAGCAGCTTAGCCGCCGGGACTAGCGGGGGTCGTACCTACGAGCAGTACTTC. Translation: CASSLAAGTSGGRTYEQYF.

In nucleotides, the CDR3 is TGTGCCAGCAGCTTAGACAGGGTCAGAGATACGCAGTATTTT. It yields the protein CASSLDRVRDTQYF. This chain connects TRBV7-2 to TRBJ2-3; D is possibly TRBD1 (6 bases). Per the germline V gene, CDR1 is SGHTA and CDR2 is FQGNSA. The CDR3 is made up of 14 amino acids. V lost 1 base to trimming and J lost 5 bases, with 10 bases between them.

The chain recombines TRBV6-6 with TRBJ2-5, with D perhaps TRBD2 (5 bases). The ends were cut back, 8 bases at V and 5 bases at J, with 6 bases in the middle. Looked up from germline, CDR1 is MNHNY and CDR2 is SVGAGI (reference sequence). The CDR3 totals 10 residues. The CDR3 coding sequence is TGTGCCAGCCGCGGGGAGACCCAGTACTTC. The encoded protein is CASRGETQYF.

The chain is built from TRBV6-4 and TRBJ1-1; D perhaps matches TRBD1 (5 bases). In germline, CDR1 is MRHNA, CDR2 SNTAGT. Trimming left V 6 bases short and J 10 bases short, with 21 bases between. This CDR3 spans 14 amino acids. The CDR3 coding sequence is TGTGCCAGCAGCCCCCTTCCAGGGAACGGGGGAGCTTTCTTT. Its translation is CASSPLPGNGGAFF.

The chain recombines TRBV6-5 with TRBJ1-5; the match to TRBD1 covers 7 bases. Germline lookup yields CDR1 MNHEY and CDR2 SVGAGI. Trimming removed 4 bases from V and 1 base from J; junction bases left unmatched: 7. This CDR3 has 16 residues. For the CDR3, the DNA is TGTGCCAGCAGTTCAGGGGGGATCTCGAGCAATCAGCCCCAGCATTTT. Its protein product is CASSSGGISSNQPQHF.

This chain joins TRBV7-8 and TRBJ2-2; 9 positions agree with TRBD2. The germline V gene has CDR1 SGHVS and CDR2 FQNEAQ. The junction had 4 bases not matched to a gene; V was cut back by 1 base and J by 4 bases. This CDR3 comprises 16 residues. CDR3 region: CASSLDASGVTGELFF. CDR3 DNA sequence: TGTGCCAGCAGCTTAGATGCTAGCGGGGTCACCGGGGAGCTGTTTTTT.

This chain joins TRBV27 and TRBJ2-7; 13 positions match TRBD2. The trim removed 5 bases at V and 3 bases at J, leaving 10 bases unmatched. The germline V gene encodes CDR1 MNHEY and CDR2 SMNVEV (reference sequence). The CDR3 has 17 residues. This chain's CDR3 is CASSPEPGLAGLYEQYF. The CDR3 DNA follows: TGTGCCAGCAGTCCGGAGCCGGGACTAGCGGGGCTCTACGAGCAGTACTTC.

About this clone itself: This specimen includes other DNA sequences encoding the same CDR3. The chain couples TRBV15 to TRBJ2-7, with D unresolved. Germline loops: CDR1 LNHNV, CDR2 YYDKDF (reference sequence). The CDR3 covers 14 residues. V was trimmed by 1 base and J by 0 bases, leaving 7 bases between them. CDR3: CATSRVPSSYEQYF. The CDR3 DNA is TGTGCCACCAGCAGAGTTCCTAGCTCCTACGAGCAGTACTTC.

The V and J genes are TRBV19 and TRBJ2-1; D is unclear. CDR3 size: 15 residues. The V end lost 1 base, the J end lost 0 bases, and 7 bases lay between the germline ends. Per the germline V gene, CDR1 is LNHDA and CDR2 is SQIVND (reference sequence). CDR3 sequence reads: CASSIASYSYNEQFF. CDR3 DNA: TGTGCCAGTAGTATAGCGAGCTACTCCTACAATGAGCAGTTCTTC.

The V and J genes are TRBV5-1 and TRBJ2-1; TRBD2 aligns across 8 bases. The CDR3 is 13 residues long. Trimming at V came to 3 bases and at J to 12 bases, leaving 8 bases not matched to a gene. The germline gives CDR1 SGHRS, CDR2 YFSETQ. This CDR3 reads CASSSDSGTRQFF. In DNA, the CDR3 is TGCGCCAGCAGCTCGGACAGCGGGACTAGGCAGTTCTTC. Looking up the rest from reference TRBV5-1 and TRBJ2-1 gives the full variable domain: KAGVTQTPRYLIKTRGQQVTLSCSPISGHRSVSWYQQTPGQGLQFLFEYFSETQRNKGNFPGRFSGRQFSNSRSEMNVSTLELGDSALYLCASSSDSGTRQFFGPGTRLTVL.

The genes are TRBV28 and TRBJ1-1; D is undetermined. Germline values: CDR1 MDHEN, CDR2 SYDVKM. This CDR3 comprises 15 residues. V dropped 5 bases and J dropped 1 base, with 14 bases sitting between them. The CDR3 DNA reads TGTGCCAGCAGTCTCAGGAGGTCGGGGAACACTGAAGCTTTCTTT. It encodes CASSLRRSGNTEAFF.

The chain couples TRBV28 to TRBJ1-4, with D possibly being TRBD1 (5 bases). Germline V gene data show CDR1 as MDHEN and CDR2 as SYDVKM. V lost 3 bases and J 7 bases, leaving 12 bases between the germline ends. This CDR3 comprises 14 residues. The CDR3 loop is CASSLGGLTEKLFF. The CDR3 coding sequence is TGTGCCAGCAGTTTGGGGGGGTTGACTGAAAAACTGTTTTTT.

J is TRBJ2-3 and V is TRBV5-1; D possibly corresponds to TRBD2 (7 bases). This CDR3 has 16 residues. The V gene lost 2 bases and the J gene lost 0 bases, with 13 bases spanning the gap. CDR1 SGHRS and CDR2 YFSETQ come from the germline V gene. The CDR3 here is CASSFTGGGSTDTQYF. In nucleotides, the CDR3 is TGCGCCAGCAGCTTCACCGGCGGGGGCAGCACAGATACGCAGTATTTT.

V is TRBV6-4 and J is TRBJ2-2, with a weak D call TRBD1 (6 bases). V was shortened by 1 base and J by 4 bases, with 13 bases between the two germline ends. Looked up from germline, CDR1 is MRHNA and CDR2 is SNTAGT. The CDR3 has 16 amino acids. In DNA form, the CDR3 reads TGTGCCAGCAGTGACTTTGTGGGGGCCGCCACCGGGGAGCTGTTTTTT. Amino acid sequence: CASSDFVGAATGELFF.

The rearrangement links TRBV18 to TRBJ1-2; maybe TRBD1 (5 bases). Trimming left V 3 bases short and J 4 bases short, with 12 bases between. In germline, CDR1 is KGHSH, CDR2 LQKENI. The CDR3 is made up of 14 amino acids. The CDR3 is CASSPLAGGYGYTF. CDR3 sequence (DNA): TGTGCCAGCTCACCTTTAGCGGGGGGCTATGGCTACACCTTC.

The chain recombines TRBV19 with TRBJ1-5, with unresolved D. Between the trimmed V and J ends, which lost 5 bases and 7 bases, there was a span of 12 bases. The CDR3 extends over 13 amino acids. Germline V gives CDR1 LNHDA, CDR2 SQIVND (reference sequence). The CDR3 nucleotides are TGTGCCAGTAGTGAGAGGGTCCAACAGCCCCAGCATTTT. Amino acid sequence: CASSERVQQPQHF.

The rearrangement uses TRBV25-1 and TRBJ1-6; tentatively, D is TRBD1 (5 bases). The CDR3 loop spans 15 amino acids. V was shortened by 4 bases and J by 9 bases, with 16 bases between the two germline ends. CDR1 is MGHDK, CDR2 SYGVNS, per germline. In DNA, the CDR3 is TGTGCCAGCAGTGTTAGCGGGGGTCTGGGTTCACCCCTCCACTTT. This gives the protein CASSVSGGLGSPLHF.

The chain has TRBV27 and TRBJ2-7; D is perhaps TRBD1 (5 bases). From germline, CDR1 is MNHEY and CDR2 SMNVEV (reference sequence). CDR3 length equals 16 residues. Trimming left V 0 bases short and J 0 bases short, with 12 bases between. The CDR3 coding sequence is TGTGCCAGCAGTTTATCGAAAGCAGGGTTCTCCTACGAGCAGTACTTC. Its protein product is CASSLSKAGFSYEQYF.